This T cell receptor beta chain was recorded in a study of Graves' ophthalmopathy and Graves' hyperthyroidism. There are 13 residues in the CDR3. The V end lost 5 bases, the J end lost 7 bases, and 14 bases lay between the germline ends. This clonotype was recorded many times. TCR beta CDR3 amplification used RNA transcripts. HTBI-primed first-round RT-PCR preceded second-round multiplex PCR. MiXCR, run by TCRdb on the multiplex PCR reads, gives a single entry per CDR3 protein. The table includes some 390,000 distinct CDR3 sequences, about 16% detected once. Input material: peripheral blood. This TCR derives from a young woman with Graves' ophthalmopathy. The chain links TRBV12-3 or TRBV12-4 to TRBJ1-2; D is unclear. The CDR3 DNA reads TGTGCCAGCAGTCCGGGCCCCGGAGGTGGCTACACCTTC. Translated, it gives CASSPGPGGGYTF.